The clone carrying this T cell receptor beta chain came up many times. The data stem from a study of blood T cells in healthy people across ages. Losses at the gene ends were 6 bases for V and 3 bases for J; bases not matched to a gene: 8. The CDR3 loop spans 14 amino acids. Per the germline V gene, CDR1 is MNHEY and CDR2 is SVGAGI. A J-beta primer mix and a sample-barcoded 5' primer were used in a second PCR of about 7 to 11 cycles. TCRdb redid the calling of the 5' RACE reads with MiXCR, one entry per CDR3 protein. The repertoire consists of about 290,000 distinct CDR3 sequences, with around 27% occurring once and the leading ten covering over 25%.

This sequence originates from a woman in her 70s in good health. The gene calls are TRBV6-5 and TRBJ2-7; TRBD2 matches at 7 bases. The specimen sequenced was blood. The CDR3 region is CASRHKAGHYEQYF. Written as DNA, the CDR3 is TGTGCCAGCAGACATAAAGCGGGGCACTACGAGCAGTACTTC.